What follows are 18 T cell receptor beta chains derived from one specimen sequenced in a study of Graves' ophthalmopathy and Graves' hyperthyroidism listed by TCRdb under 2018. Sequencing used an Illumina HiSeq 2000. For repertoire sequencing, TCR beta CDR3 regions were amplified from RNA transcripts. A first-round RT-PCR used HTBI primers with the Qiagen OneStep RT-PCR kit, followed by a second-round multiplex PCR, size selection and purification. TCRdb itself trimmed the public reads at Q25 with fastp, ran MiXCR and retained productive beta chains. Rows merge per CDR3 protein into single entries with the most common DNA and genes. This sample has almost 750,000 distinct CDR3 sequences in its table, and around 40% of those were observed once. 44% of the sample goes to the ten largest clones. Sequences were obtained from peripheral blood. The receptors here all came from an adult man with Graves' ophthalmopathy.

This clonotype was seen at least ten times. This chain connects TRBV10-3 to TRBJ1-2, with D uncertain. The V end lost 0 bases, the J end lost 4 bases, and 12 bases lay between the germline ends. This CDR3 comprises 15 residues. Germline V gives CDR1 ENHRY, CDR2 SYGVKD. CDR3 in amino acids: CAISESVQDRYGYTF. Written as DNA, the CDR3 is TGTGCCATCAGTGAGTCTGTTCAGGACCGCTATGGCTACACCTTC.

In its sample, this clonotype was seen many times. This chain joins TRBV20-1 and TRBJ2-7; D remains unclear. CDR1 is DFQATT and CDR2 is SNEGSKA in the germline V gene (reference sequence). V lost 4 bases to trimming and J lost 3 bases, with 10 bases between them. The CDR3 is made up of 12 amino acids. The CDR3 DNA sequence: TGCAGTGCTAAGGCACCTAACTACGAGCAGTACTTC. Translated: CSAKAPNYEQYF.

This clonotype has only a few counts. The chain has TRBV25-1 and TRBJ2-5; tentative D call: TRBD2 (6 bases). This CDR3 spans 15 amino acids. V was shortened by 0 bases and J by 5 bases, with 13 bases between the two germline ends. Germline V gene data show CDR1 as MGHDK and CDR2 as SYGVNS. This CDR3 is CASSEYGAGMETQYF. CDR3 nucleotides: TGTGCCAGCAGTGAATATGGGGCGGGAATGGAGACCCAGTACTTC.

This clonotype was picked up many times. The junction differs from germline at one of its ends, possibly a read error. J is TRBJ1-1 and V is TRBV5-1, with a weak D call TRBD1 (6 bases). The CDR3 sequence is 15 residues long. CDR1 is SGHRS, CDR2 YFSETQ, per germline. CDR3 in amino acids: CASSLTDRRNTEAFF. The DNA for the CDR3 is TGTGCCAGCAGCCTAACGGACAGACGGAACACTGAAGCTTTCTTT.

The chain carries TRBV25-1 and TRBJ2-3; D possibly matches TRBD1 or TRBD2 (5 bases each). Germline CDR1 and CDR2: MGHDK and SYGVNS. V was cut by 6 bases and J by 1 base, with 11 bases left in between. The CDR3 extends over 14 amino acids. CDR3: CASSSGPGTDTQYF. DNA for the CDR3: TGTGCCAGCAGCTCGGGACCGGGCACAGATACGCAGTATTTT. Based on the CDR3 plus reference TRBV25-1 and TRBJ2-3, the full variable domain is EADIYQTPRYLVIGTGKKITLECSQTMGHDKMYWYQQDPGMELHLIHYSYGVNSTEKGDLSSESTVSRIRTEHFPLTLESARPSHTSQYLCASSSGPGTDTQYFGPGTRLTVL.

The chain recombines TRBV2 with TRBJ2-2, with D perhaps TRBD1 or TRBD2 (5 bases each). V was trimmed by 9 bases and J by 7 bases, leaving 18 bases between them. The CDR3 sequence is 14 residues long. Germline lookup yields CDR1 SNHLY and CDR2 FYNNEI. CDR3 nucleotide sequence: TGTGCCAGATCGGGATTGGGACGGGACGGGGAGCTGTTTTTT. This codes for CARSGLGRDGELFF.

Remarks on this clonotype: A much larger clone differs by one base, so this may be a read error. V usage is TRBV7-9 and J usage is TRBJ2-5; TRBD1 aligns across 7 bases. The CDR3 has 13 residues. Germline V CDR1 and CDR2: SEHNR, FQNEAQ (reference sequence). The CDR3 DNA reads as TGTGCCAGCAGCCCAAGACAGGGAGAGGCCCAGTACTTC. Encoded protein: CASSPRQGEAQYF.

This clonotype has a count of ten or more. The rearrangement uses TRBV2 and TRBJ1-6, with D possibly being TRBD1 (5 bases). The germline V and J ends were trimmed by 3 bases and 5 bases, with 11 bases remaining between them. The CDR3 has 15 residues. CDR1 is SNHLY, CDR2 FYNNEI, per germline. CDR3 DNA: TGTGCCAGCAGTGACACCAGGGATGATAATTCACCCCTCCACTTT. It specifies CASSDTRDDNSPLHF. The whole variable domain, remainder taken from reference TRBV2 and TRBJ1-6, is EPEVTQTPSHQVTQMGQEVILRCVPISNHLYFYWYRQILGQKVEFLVSFYNNEISEKSEIFDDQFSVERPDGSNFTLKIRSTKLEDSAMYFCASSDTRDDNSPLHFGNGTRLTVT.

To note about this clonotype: This CDR3 is missing its conserved last phenylalanine or tryptophan, likely due to a read error. The DNA is omitted, as the CDR3 cannot be located on it reliably, and the CDR3 follows TCRdb's listing. The chain couples TRBV5-1 to TRBJ2-5; the table's D gene call, TRBD2, was not cross checked with the DNA. The length of the CDR3 is 9 amino acids, counting both ends. The germline V gene encodes CDR1 SGHRS and CDR2 YFSETQ. CDR3 region: CASSLALAG.

This clonotype was seen a few times. This rearrangement joins TRBV7-9 to TRBJ2-5, with a possible D match to TRBD2 (6 bases). This CDR3 contains 15 residues. Trimming pared 0 bases from V and 4 bases from J, leaving 12 bases between. Germline assignment: CDR1 SEHNR and CDR2 FQNEAQ (reference sequence). CDR3 protein: CASSLAASAAETQYF. The CDR3 DNA follows: TGTGCCAGCAGCTTAGCGGCTAGCGCGGCAGAGACCCAGTACTTC.

This chain uses TRBV5-1 with TRBJ1-2; D may be TRBD1 (6 bases). Between the trimmed V and J ends, which lost 0 bases and 4 bases, there was a span of 10 bases. Germline values: CDR1 SGHRS, CDR2 YFSETQ. This CDR3 comprises 14 residues. CDR3 amino acids: CASSLGDTTYGYTF. The CDR3 region has the DNA TGCGCCAGCAGCTTGGGGGACACAACCTATGGCTACACCTTC.

The V gene is TRBV14, the J gene TRBJ1-1, with no clear D. This CDR3 contains 14 residues. The ends were cut back, 1 base at V and 2 bases at J, with 8 bases in the middle. Germline V gives CDR1 SGHDN, CDR2 FVKESK. CDR3 nucleotide sequence: TGTGCCAGCAGCCAAGCACGGTATAACACTGAAGCTTTCTTT. Protein product: CASSQARYNTEAFF.

V is TRBV4-1 and J is TRBJ1-1; D unclear. The CDR3 spans 11 residues. Germline V CDR1 and CDR2: MGHRA, YSYEKL. Trimming cost V 7 bases and J 7 bases, with 10 bases left between them. For the CDR3, the DNA is TGCGCCAGCACGCGCTACAATGAAGCTTTCTTT. As protein: CASTRYNEAFF.

CDR3 loop: CASSLRGPSGRGEETQYF. In nucleotides, the CDR3 is TGTGCCAGCAGCTTACGCGGTCCTAGCGGGAGGGGTGAAGAGACCCAGTACTTC. The genes are TRBV7-2 and TRBJ2-5; 12 bases are shared with TRBD2. Trimming took 2 bases from V and 3 from J; bases not matched to a gene: 10. Germline V gene data show CDR1 as SGHTA and CDR2 as FQGNSA. The CDR3 extends over 18 amino acids.

This clonotype came up many times. The rearrangement links TRBV6-5 to TRBJ2-6; D unclear. The germline V and J ends were trimmed by 7 bases and 1 base, with 5 bases remaining between them. The CDR3 spans 13 residues. Germline V gene data show CDR1 as MNHEY and CDR2 as SVGAGI. In DNA form, the CDR3 reads TGTGCCAGCACCCCTTCTGGGGCCAACGTCCTGACTTTC. It translates to CASTPSGANVLTF.

The chain recombines TRBV29-1 with TRBJ1-1; D is possibly TRBD1 (6 bases). Per germline, CDR1 SQVTM and CDR2 ANQGSEA. With 3 bases removed from V and 6 bases from J, the gap between germline ends came to 17 bases. This CDR3 contains 14 residues. CDR3 region: CSVDAGGGPAEAFF. CDR3 bases: TGCAGCGTTGACGCGGGGGGGGGCCCGGCTGAAGCTTTCTTT. Drawing the rest from reference TRBV29-1 and TRBJ1-1, the complete variable domain is SAVISQKPSRDICQRGTSLTIQCQVDSQVTMMFWYRQQPGQSLTLIATANQGSEATYESGFVIDKFPISRPNLTFSTLTVSNMSPEDSSIYLCSVDAGGGPAEAFFGQGTRLTVV.

The gene calls are TRBV13 and TRBJ1-1, with a weak D call TRBD1 (5 bases). The CDR3 is made up of 13 amino acids. The V and J ends lost 4 bases and 1 base respectively, with 7 bases between them. Germline CDR1 reads PRHDT; CDR2 reads FYEKMQ (reference sequence). The DNA for the CDR3 is TGTGCCAGCAGCTGGGGGACGAACACTGAAGCTTTCTTT. Protein: CASSWGTNTEAFF.

The rearrangement joins TRBV11-2 to TRBJ2-7; 11 nucleotides agree with TRBD2. The CDR3 has 14 amino acids. The germline CDR1 and CDR2 sequences are SGHAT and FQNNGV. V lost 6 bases, J lost 6 bases, and 7 bases stayed unmatched. CDR3 nucleotides: TGTGCCAGCAGGGTAGCGGGAGGGCCTCCCGAGCAGTACTTC. The encoded protein is CASRVAGGPPEQYF.